The entry below gives a single T cell receptor beta chain sequence along with its context. The antigen is not known. These data belong to a study of Ad26.COV2.S vaccination and SARS-CoV-2 variants. Treatment noted: about 20 received Ad26.COV2.S at low or high dose, single or two shots; several received placebo; per-sample allocation not given. Day 63 after the first injection of vaccine or placebo was the sampling time. With 11 bases removed from V and 7 bases from J, the gap between germline ends came to 14 bases. Looked up from germline, CDR1 is MDHEN and CDR2 is SYDVKM. The CDR3 contains 11 residues. Findings and caveats of the study: It was vaccine recipients, not placebo recipients, who had the higher spike-specific TCR breadth.

Measured with immunoSEQ multiplex PCR; TCRdb has only the in-frame clones, and not every one. The table shows some 250,000 clones, with roughly 90% occurring only once. The source was peripheral blood, collected in a trial of Ad26.COV2.S vaccine versus placebo. V and J are TRBV28 and TRBJ1-1, with D maybe TRBD1 (6 bases). This receptor was obtained from a person between 18 and 59 years old who received the Ad26.COV2.S COVID-19 vaccine or a placebo. The CDR3 sequence: CAGRGANEAFF. In DNA form, the CDR3 reads TGTGCCGGCCGGGGGGCTAATGAAGCTTTCTTT.